The rows below give T cell receptor beta chains drawn from one sample of a study of technical replicates of blood from a handful of donors. The assay was immunoSEQ multiplex PCR, and TCRdb's table has in-frame clones only and misses some. The top ten clones hold about 0.21% of a sample with more than 90,000 clones, around 95% of them seen once. The sample comprised T cells isolated from PBMCs. Receptor source: a human donor in good health. Each CDR3 is given with its conserved first and last residue. The order of the fields is D gene, clone size, J gene, V gene, CDR3 DNA, CDR3 protein. The D gene is left open where the match is weak. Size is omitted from some rows. Given values are once, few, many or a class for expanded clones.

d_call: TRBD1
clone_size: NA
j_call: TRBJ2-2
v_call: TRBV5-8
cdr3_nt: TGTGCCAGCAGCTCGGACAGGTCTAACACCGGGGAGCTGTTTTTT
cdr3_aa: CASSSDRSNTGELFF

d_call: NA
clone_size: NA
j_call: TRBJ1-1
v_call: TRBV7-8
cdr3_nt: TGTGCCAGCAGCATATACCCCAGGGTTAGAGACACTGAAGCTTTCTTT
cdr3_aa: CASSIYPRVRDTEAFF

d_call: NA
clone_size: NA
j_call: TRBJ2-3
v_call: TRBV30
cdr3_nt: TGTGCCTGGAATGAGGTCTCCACAGATACGCAGTATTTT
cdr3_aa: CAWNEVSTDTQYF

d_call: TRBD2
clone_size: NA
j_call: TRBJ2-2
v_call: TRBV7-6
cdr3_nt: TGTGCCAGCAGCTTGAGTAGCGGGGGGGCTTTTTCCACCGGGGAGCTGTTTTTT
cdr3_aa: CASSLSSGGAFSTGELFF

d_call: TRBD2
clone_size: NA
j_call: TRBJ2-3
v_call: TRBV10-3
cdr3_nt: TGTGCCGTCAGAGACGGGACTAGCGATGATACGCAGTATTTT
cdr3_aa: CAVRDGTSDDTQYF

d_call: TRBD1
clone_size: NA
j_call: TRBJ2-3
v_call: TRBV4-1
cdr3_nt: TGCGCCAGCAGCCTCCGAGGACAGGGGGCGTCAGATACGCAGTATTTT
cdr3_aa: CASSLRGQGASDTQYF

d_call: NA
clone_size: NA
j_call: TRBJ2-5
v_call: TRBV6-6
cdr3_nt: TGTGCCAGCAGTCAACAGGGTTTCCAAGAGACCCAGTACTTC
cdr3_aa: CASSQQGFQETQYF

d_call: NA
clone_size: once
j_call: TRBJ2-2
v_call: TRBV7-9
cdr3_nt: TGTGCCAGCAGCTTAGTTCGTGGACTACCGATCGGGGAGCTGTTTTTT
cdr3_aa: CASSLVRGLPIGELFF

d_call: TRBD1
clone_size: NA
j_call: TRBJ1-4
v_call: TRBV30
cdr3_nt: TGTGCCTGCCCAACAGGGGGTGATGAAAAACTGTTTTTT
cdr3_aa: CACPTGGDEKLFF

d_call: NA
clone_size: NA
j_call: TRBJ1-1
v_call: TRBV4-1
cdr3_nt: TGCGCCAGCAACTGGCACTTGGCGCGGGGGAACACTGAAGCTTTCTTT
cdr3_aa: CASNWHLARGNTEAFF

d_call: TRBD1
clone_size: NA
j_call: TRBJ2-2
v_call: TRBV30
cdr3_nt: TGTGCCTTCCCAGGGGACAGGGGCAACACCGGGGAGCTGTTTTTT
cdr3_aa: CAFPGDRGNTGELFF

d_call: NA
clone_size: NA
j_call: TRBJ2-7
v_call: TRBV5-4
cdr3_nt: TGTGCCAGCAGTCCTAGCTCCTACGAGCAGTACTTC
cdr3_aa: CASSPSSYEQYF

d_call: TRBD2
clone_size: NA
j_call: TRBJ2-1
v_call: TRBV28
cdr3_nt: TGTGCCAGCAGTCTAAGCGGGAGCTCCTACAATGAGCAGTTCTTC
cdr3_aa: CASSLSGSSYNEQFF

d_call: NA
clone_size: NA
j_call: TRBJ1-6
v_call: TRBV9
cdr3_nt: TGTGCCAGCAGCGTAGGAGGGCAACCTTTTAATTCACCCCTCCACTTT
cdr3_aa: CASSVGGQPFNSPLHF

d_call: NA
clone_size: NA
j_call: TRBJ1-1
v_call: TRBV5-1
cdr3_nt: TGCGCCAGCAGCTTACAGGGACGTCCAGGCGACACTGAAGCTTTCTTT
cdr3_aa: CASSLQGRPGDTEAFF

d_call: TRBD2
clone_size: NA
j_call: TRBJ2-3
v_call: TRBV28
cdr3_nt: TGTGCCAGCAGATCTAGCGGGAGGGCCGCAGATACGCAGTATTTT
cdr3_aa: CASRSSGRAADTQYF

d_call: TRBD2
clone_size: NA
j_call: TRBJ2-1
v_call: TRBV10-1
cdr3_nt: TGCGCCAGCAGTGATGGGGCGGGAGTCAACAATGAGCAGTTCTTC
cdr3_aa: CASSDGAGVNNEQFF

d_call: TRBD1
clone_size: NA
j_call: TRBJ1-2
v_call: TRBV10-3
cdr3_nt: TGTGCCATCAGGGCAGGACAGGGGGCGAGTGGCTACACCTTC
cdr3_aa: CAIRAGQGASGYTF

d_call: TRBD1
clone_size: few
j_call: TRBJ2-2
v_call: TRBV28
cdr3_nt: TGTGCCAGCAGTTCGCATACGGGGGACAGGGGGCCCCGGCGGTCCCGGGAGCTGTTTTTT
cdr3_aa: CASSSHTGDRGPRRSRELFF

d_call: TRBD1
clone_size: NA
j_call: TRBJ1-1
v_call: TRBV7-9
cdr3_nt: TGTGCCAGCAGCCAGGGGGAGACTGAAGCTTTCTTT
cdr3_aa: CASSQGETEAFF

d_call: NA
clone_size: NA
j_call: TRBJ1-1
v_call: TRBV13
cdr3_nt: TGTGCCAGCAGCTCACCGTCTACGGCTGAAGCTTTCTTT
cdr3_aa: CASSSPSTAEAFF

d_call: TRBD2
clone_size: NA
j_call: TRBJ2-3
v_call: TRBV18
cdr3_nt: TGTGCCAGCTCAGGTCGGCGAGCGGGGCTTAGCACAGATACGCAGTATTTT
cdr3_aa: CASSGRRAGLSTDTQYF

d_call: TRBD1
clone_size: NA
j_call: TRBJ2-7
v_call: TRBV2
cdr3_nt: TGTGCCAGCATGGGACAGGGGGTTCCCTACGAGCAGTACTTC
cdr3_aa: CASMGQGVPYEQYF

d_call: TRBD1
clone_size: NA
j_call: TRBJ1-4
v_call: TRBV5-1
cdr3_nt: TGCGCCAGCAGCGGCGGGACAGGACGATATGAAAAACTGTTTTTT
cdr3_aa: CASSGGTGRYEKLFF

d_call: NA
clone_size: NA
j_call: TRBJ1-2
v_call: TRBV5-8
cdr3_nt: TGTGCCAGCAGCCTGGACGGCTATGGCTACACCTTC
cdr3_aa: CASSLDGYGYTF

d_call: NA
clone_size: NA
j_call: TRBJ2-1
v_call: TRBV7-9
cdr3_nt: TGTGCCAGCAGCTTACAGGGGGGAATCAATGAGCAGTTCTTC
cdr3_aa: CASSLQGGINEQFF

d_call: TRBD2
clone_size: NA
j_call: TRBJ2-1
v_call: TRBV7-9
cdr3_nt: TGTGCCAGCATTGGCGGGAGGGCCATAAGCGAGCAGTTCTTC
cdr3_aa: CASIGGRAISEQFF

d_call: NA
clone_size: NA
j_call: TRBJ2-5
v_call: TRBV13
cdr3_nt: TGTGCCAGCAGCTTAGGACATTCAGGCGAGACCCAGTACTTC
cdr3_aa: CASSLGHSGETQYF

d_call: NA
clone_size: NA
j_call: TRBJ2-6
v_call: TRBV7-9
cdr3_nt: TGTGCCAGCAGCCTCCAGTTCTCTGGGGCCAACGTCCTGACAAGGGTCCTGACTTTC
cdr3_aa: CASSLQFSGANVLTRVLTF